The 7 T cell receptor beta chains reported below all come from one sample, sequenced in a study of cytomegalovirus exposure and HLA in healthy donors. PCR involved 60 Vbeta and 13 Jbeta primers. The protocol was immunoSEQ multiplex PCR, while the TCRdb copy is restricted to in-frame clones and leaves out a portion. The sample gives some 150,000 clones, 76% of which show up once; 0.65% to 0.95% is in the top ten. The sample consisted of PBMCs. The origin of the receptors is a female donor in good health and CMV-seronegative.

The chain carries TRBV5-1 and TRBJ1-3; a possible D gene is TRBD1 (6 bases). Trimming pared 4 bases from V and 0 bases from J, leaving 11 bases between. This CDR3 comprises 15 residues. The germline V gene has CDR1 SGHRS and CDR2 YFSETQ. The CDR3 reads CASSNTGTSGNTIYF. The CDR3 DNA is TGCGCCAGCAGCAATACAGGGACCTCTGGAAACACCATATATTTT.

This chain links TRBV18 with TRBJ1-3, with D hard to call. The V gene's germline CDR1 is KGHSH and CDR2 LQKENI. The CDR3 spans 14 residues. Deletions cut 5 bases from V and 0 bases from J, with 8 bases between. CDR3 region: CASSESFSGNTIYF. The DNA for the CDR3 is TGTGCCAGCTCAGAGTCATTCTCTGGAAACACCATATATTTT.

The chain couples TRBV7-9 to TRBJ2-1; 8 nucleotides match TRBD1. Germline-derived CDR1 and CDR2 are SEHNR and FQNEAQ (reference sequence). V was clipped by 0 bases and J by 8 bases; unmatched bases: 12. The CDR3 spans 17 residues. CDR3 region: CASSLAVWAGGNDEQFF. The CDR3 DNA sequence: TGTGCCAGCAGCTTAGCGGTTTGGGCAGGGGGCAACGATGAGCAGTTCTTC.

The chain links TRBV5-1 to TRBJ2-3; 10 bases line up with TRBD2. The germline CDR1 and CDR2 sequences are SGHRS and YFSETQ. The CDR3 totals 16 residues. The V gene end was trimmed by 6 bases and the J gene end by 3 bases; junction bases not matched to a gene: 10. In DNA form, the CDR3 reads TGCGCCAGCACCGTTAGCGGGGGGCCGGGTACAGATACGCAGTATTTT. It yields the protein CASTVSGGPGTDTQYF.

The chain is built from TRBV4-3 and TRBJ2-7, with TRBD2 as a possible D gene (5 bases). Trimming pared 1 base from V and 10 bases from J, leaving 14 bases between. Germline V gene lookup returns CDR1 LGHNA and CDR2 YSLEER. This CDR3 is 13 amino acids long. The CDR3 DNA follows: TGCGCCAGCAGCCAAGTCTCGCTAGCCCAACAGTACTTC. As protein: CASSQVSLAQQYF.

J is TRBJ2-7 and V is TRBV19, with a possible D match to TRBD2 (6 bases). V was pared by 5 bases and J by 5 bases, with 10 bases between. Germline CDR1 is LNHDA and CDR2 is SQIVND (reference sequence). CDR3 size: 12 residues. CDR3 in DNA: TGTGCCAGTAGTCGGTCGGGGGACGAGCAGTACTTC. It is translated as CASSRSGDEQYF.

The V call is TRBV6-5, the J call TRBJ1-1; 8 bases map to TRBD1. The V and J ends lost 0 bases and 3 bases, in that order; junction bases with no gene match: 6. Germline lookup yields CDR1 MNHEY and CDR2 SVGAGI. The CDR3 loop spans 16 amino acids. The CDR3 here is CASSYSRTGRHTEAFF. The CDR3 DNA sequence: TGTGCCAGCAGTTACTCCCGGACAGGGAGGCACACTGAAGCTTTCTTT.